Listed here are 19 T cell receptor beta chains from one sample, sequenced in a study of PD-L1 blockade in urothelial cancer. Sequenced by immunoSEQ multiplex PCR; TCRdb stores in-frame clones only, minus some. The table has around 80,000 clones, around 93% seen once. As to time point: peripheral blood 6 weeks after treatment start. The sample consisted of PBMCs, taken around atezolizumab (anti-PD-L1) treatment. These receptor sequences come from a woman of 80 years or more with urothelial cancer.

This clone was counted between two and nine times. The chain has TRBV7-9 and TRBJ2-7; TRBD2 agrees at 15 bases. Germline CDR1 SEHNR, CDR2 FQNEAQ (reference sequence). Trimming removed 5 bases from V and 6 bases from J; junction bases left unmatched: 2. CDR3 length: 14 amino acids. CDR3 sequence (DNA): TGTGCCAGCAGCATGGGACTAGCGGGAGGCGAGCAGTACTTC. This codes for CASSMGLAGGEQYF.

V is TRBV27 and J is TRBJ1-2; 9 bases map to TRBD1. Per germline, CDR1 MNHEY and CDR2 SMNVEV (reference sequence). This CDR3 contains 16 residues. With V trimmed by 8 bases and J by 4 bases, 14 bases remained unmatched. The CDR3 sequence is CASGRDRATSSYGYTF. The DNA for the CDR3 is TGTGCCAGCGGCCGGGACAGGGCTACCTCATCCTATGGCTACACCTTC.

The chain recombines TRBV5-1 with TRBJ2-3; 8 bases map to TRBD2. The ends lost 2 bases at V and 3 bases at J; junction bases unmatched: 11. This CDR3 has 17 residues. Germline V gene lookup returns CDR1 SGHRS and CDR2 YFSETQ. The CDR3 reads CASSFPGSSGSTDTQYF. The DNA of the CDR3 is TGCGCCAGCAGCTTCCCTGGGAGCAGCGGGAGTACAGATACGCAGTATTTT. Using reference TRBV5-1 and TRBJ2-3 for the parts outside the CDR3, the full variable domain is KAGVTQTPRYLIKTRGQQVTLSCSPISGHRSVSWYQQTPGQGLQFLFEYFSETQRNKGNFPGRFSGRQFSNSRSEMNVSTLELGDSALYLCASSFPGSSGSTDTQYFGPGTRLTVL.

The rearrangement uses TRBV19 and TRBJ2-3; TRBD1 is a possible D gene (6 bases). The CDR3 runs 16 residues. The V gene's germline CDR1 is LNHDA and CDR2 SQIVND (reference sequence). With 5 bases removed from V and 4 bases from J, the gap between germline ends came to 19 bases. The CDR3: CASSSQGLSPADTQYF. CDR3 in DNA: TGTGCCAGTAGTTCCCAGGGGTTGAGCCCCGCAGATACGCAGTATTTT.

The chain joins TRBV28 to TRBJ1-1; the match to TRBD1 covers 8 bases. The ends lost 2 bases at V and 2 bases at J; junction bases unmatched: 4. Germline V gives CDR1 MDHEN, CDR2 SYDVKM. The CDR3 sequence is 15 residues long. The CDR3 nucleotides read TGTGCCAGCAGTTTACCTGGGACAGGTAACACTGAAGCTTTCTTT. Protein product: CASSLPGTGNTEAFF.

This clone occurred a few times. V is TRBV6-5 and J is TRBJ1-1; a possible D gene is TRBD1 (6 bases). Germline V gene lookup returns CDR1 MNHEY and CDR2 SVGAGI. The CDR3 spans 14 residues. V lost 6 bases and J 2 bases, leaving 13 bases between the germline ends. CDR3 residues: CASRLGTPNTEAFF. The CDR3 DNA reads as TGTGCCAGCAGGCTAGGGACACCTAACACTGAAGCTTTCTTT.

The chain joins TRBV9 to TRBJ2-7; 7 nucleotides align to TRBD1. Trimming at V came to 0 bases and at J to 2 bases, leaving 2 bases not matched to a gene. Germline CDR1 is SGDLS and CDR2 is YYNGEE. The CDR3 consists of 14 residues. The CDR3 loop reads CASSVGDSPYEQYF. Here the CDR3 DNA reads TGTGCCAGCAGCGTAGGGGACAGTCCCTACGAGCAGTACTTC. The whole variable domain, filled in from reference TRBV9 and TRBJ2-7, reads DSGVTQTPKHLITATGQRVTLRCSPRSGDLSVYWYQQSLDQGLQFLIQYYNGEERAKGNILERFSAQQFPDLHSELNLSSLELGDSALYFCASSVGDSPYEQYFGPGTRLTVT.

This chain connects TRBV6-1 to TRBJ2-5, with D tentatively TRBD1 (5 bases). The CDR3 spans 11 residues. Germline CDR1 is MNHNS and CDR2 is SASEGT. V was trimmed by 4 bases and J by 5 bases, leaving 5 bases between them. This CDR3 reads CASSAGETQYF. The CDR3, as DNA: TGTGCCAGCAGTGCAGGGGAGACCCAGTACTTC.

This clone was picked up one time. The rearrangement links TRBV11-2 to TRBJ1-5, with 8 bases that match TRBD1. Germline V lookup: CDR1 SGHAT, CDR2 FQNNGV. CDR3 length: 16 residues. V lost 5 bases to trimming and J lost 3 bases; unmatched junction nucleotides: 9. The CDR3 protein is CASSPLTGVVNQPQHF. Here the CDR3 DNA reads TGTGCCAGCAGCCCCCTGACAGGGGTGGTCAATCAGCCCCAGCATTTT.

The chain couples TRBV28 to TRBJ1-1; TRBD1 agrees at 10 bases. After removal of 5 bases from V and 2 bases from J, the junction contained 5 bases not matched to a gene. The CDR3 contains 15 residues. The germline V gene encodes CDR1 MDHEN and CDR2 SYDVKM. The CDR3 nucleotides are TGTGCCAGCAGTCTCCGGGACAGGGGCAACACTGAAGCTTTCTTT. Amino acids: CASSLRDRGNTEAFF.

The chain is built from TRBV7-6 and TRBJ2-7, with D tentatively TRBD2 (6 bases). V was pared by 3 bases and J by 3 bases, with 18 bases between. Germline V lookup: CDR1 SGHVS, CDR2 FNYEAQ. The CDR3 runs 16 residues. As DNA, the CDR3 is TGTGCCAGCAGCTTCGGGATCGGGGGAAGCGTCTACGAGCAGTACTTC. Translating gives CASSFGIGGSVYEQYF.

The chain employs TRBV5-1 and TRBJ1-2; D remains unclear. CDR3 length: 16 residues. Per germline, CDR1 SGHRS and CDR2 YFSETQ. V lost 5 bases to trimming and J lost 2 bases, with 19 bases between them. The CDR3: CASRLGFGDVNYGYTF. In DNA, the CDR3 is TGCGCCAGCAGGCTCGGGTTTGGAGATGTCAACTATGGCTACACCTTC.

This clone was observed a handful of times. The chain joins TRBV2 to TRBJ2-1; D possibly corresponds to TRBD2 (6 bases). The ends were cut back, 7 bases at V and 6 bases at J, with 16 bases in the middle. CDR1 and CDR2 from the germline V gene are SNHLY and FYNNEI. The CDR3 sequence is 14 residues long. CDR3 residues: CASTVGTYFNEQFF. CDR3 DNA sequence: TGTGCCAGCACCGTCGGGACTTATTTCAATGAGCAGTTCTTC.

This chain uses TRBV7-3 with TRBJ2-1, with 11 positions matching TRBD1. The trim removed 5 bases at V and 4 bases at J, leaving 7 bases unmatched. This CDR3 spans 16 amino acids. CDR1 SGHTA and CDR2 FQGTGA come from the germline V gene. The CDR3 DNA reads TGTGCCAGCAGCCCCCCGGGGACAGGGGGTTACAATGAGCAGTTCTTC. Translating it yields CASSPPGTGGYNEQFF.

Here the CDR3 DNA reads TGCGCCAGCAGCCAACAAGAGACCCAGTACTTC. Amino acid sequence: CASSQQETQYF. The V call is TRBV5-1, the J call TRBJ2-5; the D is unclear. V was pared by 4 bases and J by 2 bases, with 3 bases between. This CDR3 comprises 11 residues. Germline V lookup: CDR1 SGHRS, CDR2 YFSETQ. The complete variable domain, with remaining parts taken from reference TRBV5-1 and TRBJ2-5, reads KAGVTQTPRYLIKTRGQQVTLSCSPISGHRSVSWYQQTPGQGLQFLFEYFSETQRNKGNFPGRFSGRQFSNSRSEMNVSTLELGDSALYLCASSQQETQYFGPGTRLLVL.

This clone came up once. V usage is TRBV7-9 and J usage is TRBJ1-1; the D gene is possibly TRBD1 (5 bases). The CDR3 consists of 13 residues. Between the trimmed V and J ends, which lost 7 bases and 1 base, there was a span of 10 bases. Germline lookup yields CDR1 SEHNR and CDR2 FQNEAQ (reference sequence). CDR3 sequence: CASTQGANTEAFF. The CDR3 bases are TGTGCCAGCACCCAAGGGGCGAACACTGAAGCTTTCTTT.

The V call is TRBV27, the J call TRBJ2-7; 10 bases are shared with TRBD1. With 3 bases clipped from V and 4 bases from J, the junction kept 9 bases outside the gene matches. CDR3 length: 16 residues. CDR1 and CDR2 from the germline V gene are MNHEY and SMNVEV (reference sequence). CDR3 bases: TGTGCCAGCAGTTTGAGAGACAGGGGGCTTAGATACGAGCAGTACTTC. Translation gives CASSLRDRGLRYEQYF.

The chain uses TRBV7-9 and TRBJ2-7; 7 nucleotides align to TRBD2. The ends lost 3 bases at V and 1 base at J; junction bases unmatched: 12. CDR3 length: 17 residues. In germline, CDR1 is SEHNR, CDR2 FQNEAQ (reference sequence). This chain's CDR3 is CASSLGAGGLTSYEQYF. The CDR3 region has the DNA TGTGCCAGCAGCTTGGGCGCCGGGGGACTAACGTCCTACGAGCAGTACTTC.

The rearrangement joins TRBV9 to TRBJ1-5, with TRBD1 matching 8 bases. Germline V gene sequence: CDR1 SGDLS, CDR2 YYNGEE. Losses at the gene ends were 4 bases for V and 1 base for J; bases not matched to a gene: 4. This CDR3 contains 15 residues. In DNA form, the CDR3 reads TGTGCCAGCAGCCCGACAGGGGCCAGCAATCAGCCCCAGCATTTT. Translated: CASSPTGASNQPQHF.